This entry lists 7 T cell receptor beta chains sequenced from one sample in a study of blood T cell repertoires in COVID-19. Here immunoSEQ multiplex PCR was the method, and the copy in TCRdb shows in-frame clones only, minus some. The sample records around 71,000 clones, roughly nine tenths being singletons. The sequenced sample consisted of peripheral blood. These receptors all stem from a woman aged 60-75 years with acute or convalescent COVID-19.

The V gene is TRBV21-1, the J gene TRBJ2-5; the D call of TRBD1 is as the table states it, not checked on the DNA. TRBV21-1 is reported as a pseudogene. The CDR3 is 18 amino acids. The CDR3 sequence: CASSKVQIRGQLEETQYF. CDR3 nucleotide sequence: TGTGCCAGCAGCAAAGTTCAAATTCGGGGACAACTTGAAGAGACCCAGTACTTC.

This chain uses TRBV7-3 with TRBJ2-1, with 8 positions matching TRBD2. Trimming cost V 8 bases and J 7 bases; bases outside gene matches: 7. This CDR3 is 13 amino acids long. CDR1 SGHTA and CDR2 FQGTGA come from the germline V gene. CDR3 in amino acids: CASGSGGRNEQFF. In DNA, the CDR3 is TGTGCCAGCGGGAGCGGGGGAAGAAATGAGCAGTTCTTC.

CDR3: CASSQDYSTAGFF. The CDR3 DNA reads TGTGCCAGCAGCCAAGACTACTCGACAGCGGGATTCTTC. The genes are TRBV3-1 (or the pseudogene TRBV3-2) and TRBJ2-1; 7 bases match TRBD2. This CDR3 comprises 13 residues. The V and J ends lost 0 bases and 16 bases, in that order; junction bases with no gene match: 9. The germline V gene has CDR1 LGHDT and CDR2 YNNKEL (reference sequence).

The chain employs TRBV5-1 and TRBJ1-3, with a weak D call TRBD1 (6 bases). V shed 2 bases and J shed 2 bases, with 8 bases lying between them. The CDR3 has 14 amino acids. The germline CDR1 and CDR2 sequences are SGHRS and YFSETQ. CDR3 amino acids: CASSFGQTGNTIYF. The DNA of the CDR3 is TGCGCCAGCAGCTTCGGACAGACTGGAAACACCATATATTTT.

The chain has TRBV4-3 and TRBJ1-6, with D possibly matching TRBD1 (5 bases). With 0 bases removed from V and 0 bases from J, the gap between germline ends came to 9 bases. Germline values: CDR1 LGHNA, CDR2 YSLEER. The CDR3 covers 17 residues. The CDR3 region has the DNA TGCGCCAGCAGCCAAGAGCTACAGGACTCCTATAATTCACCCCTCCACTTT. This sequence encodes CASSQELQDSYNSPLHF.

This clone appeared a single time. The rearrangement uses TRBV24-1 and TRBJ2-3; D might be TRBD1 (6 bases). The CDR3 extends over 15 amino acids. V gave up 5 bases and J gave up 9 bases, with 20 bases separating them. Germline V gives CDR1 KGHDR, CDR2 SFDVKD. CDR3 bases: TGTGCCACCAGTGCCTATCTTGGGGGCGTTGACACGCAGTATTTT. It is translated as CATSAYLGGVDTQYF.

The chain has TRBV4-2 and TRBJ2-3; tentative D call: TRBD1 (6 bases). The CDR3 is 14 amino acids. V lost 2 bases and J 5 bases, leaving 11 bases between the germline ends. In germline, CDR1 is LGHNA, CDR2 YNFKEQ. CDR3 sequence: CASSQPKGEDTQYF. DNA of the CDR3: TGTGCCAGCAGCCAACCTAAGGGGGAAGATACGCAGTATTTT.